Listed here is a single T cell receptor beta chain. The source of the sample is a study of shared T cell receptors in the human thymus. The germline V gene encodes CDR1 LGHNT and CDR2 FRNRAP. The CDR3 loop spans 19 amino acids. Unmatched junction bases numbered 16, after V lost 1 base and J lost 9 bases. Assay: immunoSEQ multiplex PCR; the TCRdb copy retains only in-frame clones and omits some. The data show 720,000 or so clones, roughly 88% seen once. The sample was also reused in another study, on human thymus T cells. That paper states: Each of the donors was a healthy Finnish infant who was undergoing open corrective cardiac surgery for congenital heart defects. Thymus tissue was removed during corrective cardiac surgery. Apparent bias marked the V and J gene usage of thymic and blood repertoires. Overlap was high between thymic repertoires from unrelated individuals, as reported in related research.

The V gene is TRBV12-5, the J gene TRBJ2-1, with TRBD2 identical over 12 bases. The sequencing input was thymocytes. The sequence was collected from a girl under three years old with a congenital heart defect. CDR3 sequence: CASGLANGRLAGARGEQFF. CDR3 sequence (DNA): TGTGCTAGTGGTTTGGCCAATGGGAGACTAGCGGGGGCAAGGGGTGAGCAGTTCTTC. Based on the CDR3 plus reference TRBV12-5 and TRBJ2-1, the full variable domain is DARVTQTPRHKVTEMGQEVTMRCQPILGHNTVFWYRQTMMQGLELLAYFRNRAPLDDSGMPKDRFSAEMPDATLATLKIQPSEPRDSAVYFCASGLANGRLAGARGEQFFGPGTRLTVL.